The present T cell receptor beta chain was sequenced within a study of blood T cell repertoires in COVID-19. The CDR3 runs to 15 residues. Trimming shortened V by 0 bases and J by 3 bases, and 9 bases separated the two germline ends. The germline V gene encodes CDR1 LGHNA and CDR2 YSLEER. Sequencing was performed with immunoSEQ multiplex PCR; in TCRdb, only in-frame clones are kept and a portion is missing. The data contain about 180,000 clones, just over 85% of them singletons. The V gene is TRBV4-3, the J gene TRBJ1-5, with unresolved D. The sequence derives from a woman between 18 and 29 years old who had recovered from COVID-19. The sequencing input was PBMCs or T cells enriched from blood (not recorded which). The CDR3 nucleotides are TGCGCCAGCAGCCAAGATCGGTCCCCCAATCAGCCCCAGCATTTT. Amino acid sequence: CASSQDRSPNQPQHF.